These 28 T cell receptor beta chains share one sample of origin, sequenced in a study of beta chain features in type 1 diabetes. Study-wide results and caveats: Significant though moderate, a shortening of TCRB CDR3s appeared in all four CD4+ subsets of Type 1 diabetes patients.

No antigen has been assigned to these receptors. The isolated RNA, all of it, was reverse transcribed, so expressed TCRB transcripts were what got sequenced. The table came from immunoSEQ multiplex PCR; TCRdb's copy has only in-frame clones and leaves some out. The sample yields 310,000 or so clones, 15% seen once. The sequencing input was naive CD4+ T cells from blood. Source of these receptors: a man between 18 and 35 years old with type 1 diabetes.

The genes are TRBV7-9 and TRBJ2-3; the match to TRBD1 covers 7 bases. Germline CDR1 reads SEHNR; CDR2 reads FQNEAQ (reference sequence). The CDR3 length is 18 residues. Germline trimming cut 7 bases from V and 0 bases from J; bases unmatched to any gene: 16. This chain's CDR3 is CASTLRQGRLISTDTQYF. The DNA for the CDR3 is TGTGCCAGCACCCTCCGACAGGGCAGGCTTATTAGCACAGATACGCAGTATTTT.

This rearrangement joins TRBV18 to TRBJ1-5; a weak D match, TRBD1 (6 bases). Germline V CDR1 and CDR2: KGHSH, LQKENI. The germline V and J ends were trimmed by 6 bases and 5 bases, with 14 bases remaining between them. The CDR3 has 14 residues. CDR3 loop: CASSPGTSDQPQHF. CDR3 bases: TGTGCCAGCTCCCCGGGGACATCTGATCAGCCCCAGCATTTT.

DNA of the CDR3: TGTGCCAGCAGCTTGGCCAGACAGAACACTGAAGCTTTCTTT. It specifies CASSLARQNTEAFF. This sequence joins TRBV5-4 and TRBJ1-1; no reliable D call. CDR3 length equals 14 residues. The germline gives CDR1 SGHNT, CDR2 YYREEE (reference sequence). Trimming removed 0 bases at V and 1 base at J, with 7 bases between.

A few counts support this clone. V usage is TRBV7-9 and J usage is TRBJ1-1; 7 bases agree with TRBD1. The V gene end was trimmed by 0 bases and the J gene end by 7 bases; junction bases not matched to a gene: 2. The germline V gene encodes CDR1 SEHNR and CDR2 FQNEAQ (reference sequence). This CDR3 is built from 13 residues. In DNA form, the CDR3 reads TGTGCCAGCAGCTTAGCAGGGACAGATGAAGCTTTCTTT. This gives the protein CASSLAGTDEAFF.

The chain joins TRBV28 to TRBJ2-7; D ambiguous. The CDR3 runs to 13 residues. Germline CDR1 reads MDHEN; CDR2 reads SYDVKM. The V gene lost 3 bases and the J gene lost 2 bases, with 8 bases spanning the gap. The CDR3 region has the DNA TGTGCCAGCAGTTTCGAACAGACCTACGAGCAGTACTTC. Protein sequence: CASSFEQTYEQYF.

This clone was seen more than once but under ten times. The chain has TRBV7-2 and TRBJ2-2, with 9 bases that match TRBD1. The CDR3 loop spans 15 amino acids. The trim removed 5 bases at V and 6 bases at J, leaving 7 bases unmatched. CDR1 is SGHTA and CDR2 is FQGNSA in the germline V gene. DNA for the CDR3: TGTGCCAGCAGCCGAGGGACAGGGCTTCCCGGGGAGCTGTTTTTT. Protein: CASSRGTGLPGELFF.

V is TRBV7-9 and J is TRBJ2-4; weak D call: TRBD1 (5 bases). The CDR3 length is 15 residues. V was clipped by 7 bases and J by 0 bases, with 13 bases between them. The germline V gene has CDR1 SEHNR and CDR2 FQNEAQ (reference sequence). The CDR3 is CASTSQGAAKNIQYF. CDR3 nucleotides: TGTGCCAGCACCTCCCAAGGGGCAGCCAAAAACATTCAGTACTTC.

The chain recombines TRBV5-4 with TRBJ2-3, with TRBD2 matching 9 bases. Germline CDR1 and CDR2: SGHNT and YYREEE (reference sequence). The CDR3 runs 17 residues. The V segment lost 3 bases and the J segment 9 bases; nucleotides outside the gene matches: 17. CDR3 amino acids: CASSSNLGLAGVGTQYF. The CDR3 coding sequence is TGTGCCAGCAGCTCGAATCTGGGATTAGCGGGGGTTGGCACGCAGTATTTT.

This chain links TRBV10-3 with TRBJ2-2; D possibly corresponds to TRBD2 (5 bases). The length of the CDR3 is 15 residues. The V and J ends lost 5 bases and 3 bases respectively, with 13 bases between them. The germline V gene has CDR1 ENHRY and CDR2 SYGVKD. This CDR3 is CAISPRSSYTGELFF. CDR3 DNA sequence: TGTGCCATCAGTCCACGATCTAGCTACACCGGGGAGCTGTTTTTT.

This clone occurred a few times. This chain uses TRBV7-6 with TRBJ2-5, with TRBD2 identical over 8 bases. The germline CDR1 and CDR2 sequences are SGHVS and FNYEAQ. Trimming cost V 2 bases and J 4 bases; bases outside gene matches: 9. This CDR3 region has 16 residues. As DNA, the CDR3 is TGTGCCAGCAGCTTAAGACTCGGACTAGCATTAGAGACCCAGTACTTC. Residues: CASSLRLGLALETQYF.

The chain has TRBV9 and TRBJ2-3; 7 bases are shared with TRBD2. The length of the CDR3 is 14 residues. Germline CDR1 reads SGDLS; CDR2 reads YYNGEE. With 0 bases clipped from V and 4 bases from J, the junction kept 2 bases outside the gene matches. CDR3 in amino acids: CASSVGLAADTQYF. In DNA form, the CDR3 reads TGTGCCAGCAGCGTAGGGCTAGCGGCAGATACGCAGTATTTT.

CDR3 bases: TGTGCCAGCAGTCGGGAGAGCTCTGGAAACACCATATATTTT. Its protein product is CASSRESSGNTIYF. The chain joins TRBV2 to TRBJ1-3; D is uncertain. Trimming removed 5 bases from V and 0 bases from J, with 8 bases in between. CDR1 and CDR2 from the germline V gene are SNHLY and FYNNEI. The CDR3 extends over 14 amino acids.

The CDR3 loop is CSARDSQETQYF. CDR3 coding DNA: TGCAGCGCTAGGGACAGCCAAGAGACCCAGTACTTC. This sequence joins TRBV29-1 and TRBJ2-5; 7 nucleotides match TRBD1. V was clipped by 7 bases and J by 1 base; unmatched bases: 3. Germline assignment: CDR1 SQVTM and CDR2 ANQGSEA. The CDR3 sequence is 12 residues long. Together with reference TRBV29-1 and TRBJ2-5, the CDR3 gives the full variable domain: SAVISQKPSRDICQRGTSLTIQCQVDSQVTMMFWYRQQPGQSLTLIATANQGSEATYESGFVIDKFPISRPNLTFSTLTVSNMSPEDSSIYLCSARDSQETQYFGPGTRLLVL.

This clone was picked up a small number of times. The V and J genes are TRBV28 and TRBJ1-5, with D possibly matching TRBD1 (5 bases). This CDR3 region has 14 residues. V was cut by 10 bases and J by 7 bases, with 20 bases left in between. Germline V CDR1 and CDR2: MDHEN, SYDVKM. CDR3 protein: CATRVTASAQPQHF. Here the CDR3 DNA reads TGTGCCACCAGAGTGACAGCTTCGGCCCAGCCCCAGCATTTT. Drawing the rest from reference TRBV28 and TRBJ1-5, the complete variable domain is DVKVTQSSRYLVKRTGEKVFLECVQDMDHENMFWYRQDPGLGLRLIYFSYDVKMKEKGDIPEGYSVSREKKERFSLILESASTNQTSMYLCATRVTASAQPQHFGDGTRLSIL.

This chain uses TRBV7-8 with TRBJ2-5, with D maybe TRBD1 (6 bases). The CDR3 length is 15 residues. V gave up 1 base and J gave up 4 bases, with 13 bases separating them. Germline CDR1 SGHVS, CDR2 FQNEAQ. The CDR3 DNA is TGTGCCAGCAGCTTAGGCTTAAGGGGGACAGAGACCCAGTACTTC. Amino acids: CASSLGLRGTETQYF. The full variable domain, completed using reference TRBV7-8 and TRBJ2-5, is GAGVSQSPRYKVAKRGQDVALRCDPISGHVSLFWYQQALGQGPEFLTYFQNEAQLDKSGLPSDRFFAERPEGSVSTLKIQRTQQEDSAVYLCASSLGLRGTETQYFGPGTRLLVL.

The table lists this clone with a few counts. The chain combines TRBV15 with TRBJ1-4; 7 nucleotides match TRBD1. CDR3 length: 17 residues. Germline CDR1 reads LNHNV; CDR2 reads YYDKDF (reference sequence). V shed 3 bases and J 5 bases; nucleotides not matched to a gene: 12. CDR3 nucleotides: TGTGCCACCAGCAGGAAGATTACAGGGGCGCTAAATGAAAAACTGTTTTTT. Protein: CATSRKITGALNEKLFF.

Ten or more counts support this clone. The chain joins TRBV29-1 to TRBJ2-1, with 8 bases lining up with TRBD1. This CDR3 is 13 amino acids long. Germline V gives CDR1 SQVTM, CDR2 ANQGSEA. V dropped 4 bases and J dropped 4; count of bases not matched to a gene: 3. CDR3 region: CSVAGQGYNEQFF. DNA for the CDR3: TGCAGCGTTGCTGGACAGGGATACAATGAGCAGTTCTTC.

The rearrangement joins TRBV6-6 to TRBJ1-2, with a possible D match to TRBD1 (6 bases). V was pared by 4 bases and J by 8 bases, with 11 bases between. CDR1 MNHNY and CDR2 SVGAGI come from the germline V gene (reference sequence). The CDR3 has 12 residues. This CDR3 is CASSSRTEGYTF. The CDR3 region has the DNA TGTGCCAGCAGTTCCAGGACAGAGGGCTACACCTTC.

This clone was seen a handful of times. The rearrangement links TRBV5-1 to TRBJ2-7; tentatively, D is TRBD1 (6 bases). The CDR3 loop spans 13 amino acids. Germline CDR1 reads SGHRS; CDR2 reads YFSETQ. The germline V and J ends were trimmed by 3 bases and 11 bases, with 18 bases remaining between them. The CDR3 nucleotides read TGCGCCAGCAGCTCCGAGGGGGTGGTAAAGGAGTACTTC. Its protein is CASSSEGVVKEYF. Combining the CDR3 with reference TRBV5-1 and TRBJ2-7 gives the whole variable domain KAGVTQTPRYLIKTRGQQVTLSCSPISGHRSVSWYQQTPGQGLQFLFEYFSETQRNKGNFPGRFSGRQFSNSRSEMNVSTLELGDSALYLCASSSEGVVKEYFGPGTRLTVT.

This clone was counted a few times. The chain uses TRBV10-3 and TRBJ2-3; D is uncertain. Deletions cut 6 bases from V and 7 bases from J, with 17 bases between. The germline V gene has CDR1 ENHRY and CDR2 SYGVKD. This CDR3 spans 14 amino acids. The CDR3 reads CAIRGPEPTHTQYF. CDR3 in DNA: TGTGCCATCAGGGGCCCAGAACCTACGCATACGCAGTATTTT.

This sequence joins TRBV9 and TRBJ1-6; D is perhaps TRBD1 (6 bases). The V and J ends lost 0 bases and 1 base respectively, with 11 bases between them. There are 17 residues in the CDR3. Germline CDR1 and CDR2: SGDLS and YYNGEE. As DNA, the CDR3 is TGTGCCAGCAGCGTAGGGGGGGGCCCTTCCTATAATTCACCCCTCCACTTT. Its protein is CASSVGGGPSYNSPLHF.

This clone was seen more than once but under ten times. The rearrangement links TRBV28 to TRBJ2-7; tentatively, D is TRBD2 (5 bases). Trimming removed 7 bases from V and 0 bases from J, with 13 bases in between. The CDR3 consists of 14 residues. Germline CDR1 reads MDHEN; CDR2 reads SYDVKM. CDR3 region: CASTPPGFSYEQYF. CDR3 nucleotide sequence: TGTGCCAGCACCCCTCCGGGGTTCTCCTACGAGCAGTACTTC.

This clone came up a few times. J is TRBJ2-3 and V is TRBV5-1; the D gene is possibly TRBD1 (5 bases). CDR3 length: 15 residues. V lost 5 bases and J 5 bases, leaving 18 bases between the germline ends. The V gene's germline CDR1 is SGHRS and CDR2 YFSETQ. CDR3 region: CASSSLQGKGDTQYF. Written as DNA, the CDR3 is TGCGCCAGCAGTTCACTCCAGGGTAAAGGAGATACGCAGTATTTT.

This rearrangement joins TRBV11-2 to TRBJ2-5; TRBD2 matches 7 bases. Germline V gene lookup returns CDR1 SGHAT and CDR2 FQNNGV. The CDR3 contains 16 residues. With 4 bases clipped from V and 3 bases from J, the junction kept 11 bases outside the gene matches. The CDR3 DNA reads TGTGCCAGCAGCTCACCCCAGCGGGAATTTGAAGAGACCCAGTACTTC. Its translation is CASSSPQREFEETQYF.

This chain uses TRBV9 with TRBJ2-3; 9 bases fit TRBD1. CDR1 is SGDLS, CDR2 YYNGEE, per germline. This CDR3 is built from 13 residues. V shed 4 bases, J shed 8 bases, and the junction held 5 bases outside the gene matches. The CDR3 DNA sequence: TGTGCCAGCAGCACCAGGGGACAGGGTACGCAGTATTTT. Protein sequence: CASSTRGQGTQYF.

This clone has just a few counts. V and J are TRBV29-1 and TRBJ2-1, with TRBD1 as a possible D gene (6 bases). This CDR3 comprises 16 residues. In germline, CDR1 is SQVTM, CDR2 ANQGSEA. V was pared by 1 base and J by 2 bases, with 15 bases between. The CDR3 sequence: CSVEGVQGLAYNEQFF. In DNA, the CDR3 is TGCAGCGTTGAAGGGGTTCAGGGGTTAGCCTACAATGAGCAGTTCTTC.

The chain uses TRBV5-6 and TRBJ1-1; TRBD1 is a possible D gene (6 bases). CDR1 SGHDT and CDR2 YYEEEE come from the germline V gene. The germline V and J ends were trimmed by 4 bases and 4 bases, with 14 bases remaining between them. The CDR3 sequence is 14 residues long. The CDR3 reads CASSARQESTEAFF. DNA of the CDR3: TGTGCCAGCAGCGCGAGACAGGAGAGCACTGAAGCTTTCTTT.

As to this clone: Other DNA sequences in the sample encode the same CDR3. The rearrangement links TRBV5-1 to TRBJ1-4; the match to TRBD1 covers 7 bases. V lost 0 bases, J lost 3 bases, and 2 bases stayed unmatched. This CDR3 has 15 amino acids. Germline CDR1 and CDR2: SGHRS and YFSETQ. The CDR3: CASSLAGTANEKLFF. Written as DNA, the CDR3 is TGCGCCAGCAGCTTGGCCGGGACAGCTAATGAAAAACTGTTTTTT.